What follows describes a single T cell receptor (beta chain). Its specificity is unknown. CDR3 length: 14 amino acids. Germline V gives CDR1 PRHDT, CDR2 FYEKMQ (reference sequence). With 8 bases removed from V and 3 bases from J, the gap between germline ends came to 14 bases. The data belong to a study of tumor and adjacent non-tumor tissue in lung cancer. Background on the study: Patients were aged roughly 30 to 76, 10 men and roughly 5 women, stage I to III.

The library came from three nested PCR rounds adapted from ARM-PCR protocols. MiXCR was run by TCRdb on the multiplex PCR reads, yielding one entry per CDR3 protein. The sample includes about 110,000 distinct CDR3 sequences, around 75% of them seen just once. Study conclusions and caveats: Top 100 clones took a larger repertoire share in normal lung.

This sample's RNA came from whole unsorted tissue. This clonotype originated in a woman in her sixties or seventies with non-small cell lung cancer. The chain carries TRBV13 and TRBJ2-1; perhaps TRBD2 as D (5 bases). The sample taken for sequencing was lung tumor tissue. The CDR3: CASLRRGNYNEQFF. The CDR3, as DNA: TGTGCCAGCCTGAGACGAGGGAACTACAATGAGCAGTTCTTC. The full variable domain, with the rest looked up from reference TRBV13 and TRBJ2-1, is AAGVIQSPRHLIKEKRETATLKCYPIPRHDTVYWYQQGPGQDPQFLISFYEKMQSDKGSIPDRFSAQQFSDYHSELNMSSLELGDSALYFCASLRRGNYNEQFFGPGTRLTVL.